This TCR beta chain emerged from a study of blood T cell repertoires in COVID-19 (TCRdb year 2020). Some background on the complete study: Samples covering the acute and convalescent phases of COVID-19 were provided by collaborators in the United States, Italy and Spain. The material from the prospective study consisted of cDNA or gDNA derived from T cells, B-cell-depleted T cells, or PBMCs. The dataset comprised deeply sampled blood TCRbeta repertoires from subjects exposed to, actively infected with, or recovered from COVID-19. A freely available public database, intended as a resource for researchers studying the immune response to SARS-CoV-2, is where the repertoires were released. Samples were obtained from the ongoing ImmuneRACE study (first 160 participants) and from roughly 1,300 subjects provided by 6 global collaborators. The sample metadata nearly always contained a de-identified subject ID, COVID-19 status, age in years and sex. Where available, HLA class I and class II types were obtained from metadata supplied by the sample provider rather than from assay-based typing.

TCRbeta CDR3 regions were amplified from genomic DNA using the immunoSEQ Assay, a bias-controlled multiplex PCR. The authors' pipeline ran thus. Within the assay, amplification of reference gene primers was used to estimate how many nucleated cells each sample contained. Sequence reads were collapsed and filtered to measure the absolute abundance of every unique TCRbeta CDR3 rearrangement. For each sample, productive Simpson clonality was calculated by taking the square root of Simpson's diversity index across productive rearrangements. TCRdb re-hosts the immuneACCESS table, in-frame sequences only. Its copies lack some clones; in the studies checked, an unresolved V gene accounts for under half of them, and the cause for the rest is not known. V and J calls and clone size are as listed in that table; D and trimming were resolved from the DNA. This sample is represented by 540,000 or so clones; roughly nine tenths of them were singletons. Roughly 7.4% of the sample comes from the top ten.

One collaborating source in Seattle enrolled patients during active infection and followed them longitudinally through the course of disease. The collaborating institutions used their own protocols to collect whole blood in K2EDTA tubes. For TCRbeta analysis, collaborators shipped samples in one of three forms: frozen whole blood, isolated PBMCs, or DNA extracted from either of those sample types. Remarks on this clone: This clone's antigen is unknown. Base qualities are not at hand, and no much larger clone is one base apart.

Study-wide conclusions, independent of this receptor: Clinical and demographic metadata were provided uncurated, with the amount varying by source and participant.

Spanning cysteine to phenylalanine, the CDR3 consists of 16 amino acids. Just CDR3 DNA is preserved here, 48 bases in frame from base 1. The germline V gene specifies SGDLS as CDR1 and YYNGEE as CDR2. V loses 4 bases, J loses 2 bases, and the germline ends lie 17 bases apart. The source material was peripheral blood. This clonotype originated in a woman between 45 and 65 years old with COVID-19, enrolled during active disease. This receptor chain uses TRBV9 and TRBJ2-3; no D gene is confidently identified. The base sequence is TGTGCCAGCAGCCCCAGGTTGAGTTCCGTCACAGATACGCAGTATTTT. The translation is CASSPRLSSVTDTQYF.